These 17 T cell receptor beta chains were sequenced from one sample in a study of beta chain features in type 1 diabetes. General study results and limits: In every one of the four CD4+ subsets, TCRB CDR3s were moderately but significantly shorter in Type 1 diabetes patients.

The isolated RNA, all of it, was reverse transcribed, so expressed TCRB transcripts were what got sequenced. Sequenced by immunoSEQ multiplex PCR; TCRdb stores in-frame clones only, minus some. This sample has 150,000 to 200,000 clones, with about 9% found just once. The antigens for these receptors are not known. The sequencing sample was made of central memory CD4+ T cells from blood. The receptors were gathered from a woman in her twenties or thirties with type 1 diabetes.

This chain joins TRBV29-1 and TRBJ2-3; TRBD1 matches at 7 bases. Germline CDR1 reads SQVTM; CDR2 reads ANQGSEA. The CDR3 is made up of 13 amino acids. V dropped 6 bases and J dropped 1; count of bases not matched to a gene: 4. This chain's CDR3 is CSVDTGGTDTQYF. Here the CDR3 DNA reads TGCAGCGTCGATACAGGGGGCACAGATACGCAGTATTTT.

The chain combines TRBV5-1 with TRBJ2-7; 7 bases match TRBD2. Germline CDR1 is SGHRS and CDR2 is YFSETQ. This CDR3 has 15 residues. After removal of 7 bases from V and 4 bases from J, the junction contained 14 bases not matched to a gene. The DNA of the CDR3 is TGCGCCAGCGGCGTAGACGGCGGGAGACTGTACGAGCAGTACTTC. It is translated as CASGVDGGRLYEQYF.

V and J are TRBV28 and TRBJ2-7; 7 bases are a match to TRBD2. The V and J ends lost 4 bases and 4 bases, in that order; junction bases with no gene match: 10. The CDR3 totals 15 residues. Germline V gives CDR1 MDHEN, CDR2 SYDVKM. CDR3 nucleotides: TGTGCCAGCAGTTCGCCGACTAGCATCTTTTACGAGCAGTACTTC. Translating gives CASSSPTSIFYEQYF.

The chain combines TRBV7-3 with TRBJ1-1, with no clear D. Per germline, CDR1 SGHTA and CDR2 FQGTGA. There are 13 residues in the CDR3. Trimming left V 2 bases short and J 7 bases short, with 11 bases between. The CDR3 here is CASSLSGSDEAFF. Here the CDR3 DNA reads TGTGCCAGCAGCTTATCGGGTAGTGATGAAGCTTTCTTT.

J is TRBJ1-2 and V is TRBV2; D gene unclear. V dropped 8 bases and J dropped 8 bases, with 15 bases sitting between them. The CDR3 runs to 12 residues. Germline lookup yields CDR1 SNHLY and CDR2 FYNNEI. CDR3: CASLVTEFGYTF. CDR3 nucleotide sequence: TGTGCCAGCTTGGTTACGGAGTTCGGCTACACCTTC.

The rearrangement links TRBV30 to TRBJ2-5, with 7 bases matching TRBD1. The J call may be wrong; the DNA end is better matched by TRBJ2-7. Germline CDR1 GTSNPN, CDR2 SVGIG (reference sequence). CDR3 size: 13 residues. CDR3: CAWSATGSYEQYF. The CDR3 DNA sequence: TGTGCCTGGAGTGCGACAGGGTCCTACGAGCAGTACTTC.

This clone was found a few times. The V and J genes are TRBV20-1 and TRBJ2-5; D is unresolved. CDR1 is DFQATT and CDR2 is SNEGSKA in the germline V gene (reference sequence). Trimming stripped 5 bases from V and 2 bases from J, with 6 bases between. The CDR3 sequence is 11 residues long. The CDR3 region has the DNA TGCAGTGCTCAGTGGCAAGAGACCCAGTACTTC. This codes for CSAQWQETQYF.

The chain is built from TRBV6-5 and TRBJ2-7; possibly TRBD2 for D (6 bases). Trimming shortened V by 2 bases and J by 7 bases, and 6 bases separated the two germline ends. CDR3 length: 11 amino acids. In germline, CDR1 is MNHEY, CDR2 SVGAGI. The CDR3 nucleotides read TGTGCCAGCAGTTACGGGGGGGAGCAGTACTTC. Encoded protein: CASSYGGEQYF.

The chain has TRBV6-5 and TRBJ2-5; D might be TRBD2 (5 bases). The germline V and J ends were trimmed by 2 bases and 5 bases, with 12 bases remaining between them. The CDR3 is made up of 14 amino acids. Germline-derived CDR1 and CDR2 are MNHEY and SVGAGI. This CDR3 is CASSYGQRAETQYF. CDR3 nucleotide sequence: TGTGCCAGCAGTTACGGGCAGAGGGCCGAGACCCAGTACTTC.

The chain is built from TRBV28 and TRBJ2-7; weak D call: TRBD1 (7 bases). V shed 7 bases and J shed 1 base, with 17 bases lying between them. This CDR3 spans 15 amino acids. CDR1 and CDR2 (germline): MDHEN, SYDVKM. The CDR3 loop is CASTLWQGGSYEQYF. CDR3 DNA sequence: TGTGCCAGCACCCTTTGGCAGGGGGGTTCCTACGAGCAGTACTTC.

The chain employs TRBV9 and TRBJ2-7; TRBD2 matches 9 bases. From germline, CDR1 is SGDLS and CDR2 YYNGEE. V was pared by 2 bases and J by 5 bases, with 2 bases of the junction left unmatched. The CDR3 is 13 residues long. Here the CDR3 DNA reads TGTGCCAGCAGCGTTAGCGGGAGCAACGAGCAGTACTTC. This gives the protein CASSVSGSNEQYF. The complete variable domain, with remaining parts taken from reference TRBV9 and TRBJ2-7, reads DSGVTQTPKHLITATGQRVTLRCSPRSGDLSVYWYQQSLDQGLQFLIQYYNGEERAKGNILERFSAQQFPDLHSELNLSSLELGDSALYFCASSVSGSNEQYFGPGTRLTVT.

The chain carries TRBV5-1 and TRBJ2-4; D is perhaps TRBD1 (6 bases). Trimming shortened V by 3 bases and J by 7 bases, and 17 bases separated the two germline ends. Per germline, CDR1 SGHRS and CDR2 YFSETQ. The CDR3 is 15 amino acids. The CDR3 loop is CASSSGQTPGNIQYF. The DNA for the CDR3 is TGCGCCAGCAGCTCAGGACAGACTCCGGGTAACATTCAGTACTTC.

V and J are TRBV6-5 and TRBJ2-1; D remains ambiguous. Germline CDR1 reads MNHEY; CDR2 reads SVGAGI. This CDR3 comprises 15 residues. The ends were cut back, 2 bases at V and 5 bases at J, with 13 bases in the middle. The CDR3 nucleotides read TGTGCCAGCAGTTACGGGTGGGCCGAAAACAATGAGCAGTTCTTC. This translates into CASSYGWAENNEQFF.

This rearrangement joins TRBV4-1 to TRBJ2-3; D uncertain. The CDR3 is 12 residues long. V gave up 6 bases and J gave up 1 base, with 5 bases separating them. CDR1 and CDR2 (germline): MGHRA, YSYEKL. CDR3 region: CASSTGTDTQYF. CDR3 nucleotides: TGCGCCAGCAGTACAGGCACAGATACGCAGTATTTT.

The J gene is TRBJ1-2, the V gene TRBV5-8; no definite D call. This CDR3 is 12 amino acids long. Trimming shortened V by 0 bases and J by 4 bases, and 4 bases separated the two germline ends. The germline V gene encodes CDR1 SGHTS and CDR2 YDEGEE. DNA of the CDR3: TGTGCCAGCAGCTTGGACACCTATGGCTACACCTTC. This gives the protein CASSLDTYGYTF.

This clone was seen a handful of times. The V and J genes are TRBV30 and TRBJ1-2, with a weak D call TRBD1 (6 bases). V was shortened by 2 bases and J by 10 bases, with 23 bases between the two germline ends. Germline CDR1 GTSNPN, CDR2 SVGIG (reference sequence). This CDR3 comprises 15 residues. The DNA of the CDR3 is TGTGCCTGGAGTCACTCTAGGGCTGGGGGCCGTTACTACACCTTC. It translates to CAWSHSRAGGRYYTF.

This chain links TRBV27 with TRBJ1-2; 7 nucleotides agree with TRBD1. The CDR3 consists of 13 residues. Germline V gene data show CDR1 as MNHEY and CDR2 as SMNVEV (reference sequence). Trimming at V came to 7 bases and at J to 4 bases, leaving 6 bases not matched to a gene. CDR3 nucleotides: TGTGCCAGCAAATCGACAGGGCTCTATGGCTACACCTTC. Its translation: CASKSTGLYGYTF.